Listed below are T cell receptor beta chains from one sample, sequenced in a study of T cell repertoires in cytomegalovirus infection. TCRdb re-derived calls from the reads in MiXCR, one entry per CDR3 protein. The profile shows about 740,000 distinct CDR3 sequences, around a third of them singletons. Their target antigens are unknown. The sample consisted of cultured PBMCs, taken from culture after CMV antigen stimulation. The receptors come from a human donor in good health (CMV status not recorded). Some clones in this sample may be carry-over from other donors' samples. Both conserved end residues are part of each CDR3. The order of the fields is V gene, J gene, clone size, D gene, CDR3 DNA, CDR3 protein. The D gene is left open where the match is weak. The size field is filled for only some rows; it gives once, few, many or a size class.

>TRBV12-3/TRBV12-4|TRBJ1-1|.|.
TGTGCCAGCAGTTTAGGGGGCGCCTACGGCAGGCACACTGAAGCTTTCTTT
CASSLGGAYGRHTEAFF
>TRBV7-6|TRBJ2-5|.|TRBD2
TGTGCCAGCAGCTTAACGGGACTAGCGGGGGTGACCCAGTACTTC
CASSLTGLAGVTQYF
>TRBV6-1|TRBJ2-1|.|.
TGTGCCAGCAGCCACAGGCGGACTTCCCCATCCCGGGAGCAGTTCTTC
CASSHRRTSPSREQFF
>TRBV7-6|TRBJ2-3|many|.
TGTGCCAGCAGCAGGCGAGACGGCCGGGGGTCTAGCACAGATACGCAGTATTTT
CASSRRDGRGSSTDTQYF
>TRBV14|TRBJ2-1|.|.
TGTGCCAGCAGCCCAGCGGCGGGGGCTCCCTACAATGAGCAGTTCTTC
CASSPAAGAPYNEQFF
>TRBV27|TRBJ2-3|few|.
TGTGCCAGCAGCATTTTGGCCGGGCAGCCTAGCACAGATACGCAGTATTTT
CASSILAGQPSTDTQYF
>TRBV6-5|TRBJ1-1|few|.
TGTGCCAGCAGTTACAATGAGGGCACTGAAGCTTTCTTT
CASSYNEGTEAFF
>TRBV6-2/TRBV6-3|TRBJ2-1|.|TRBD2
TGTGCCAGCACCTCGGGGACTAGTTCCTACAATGAGCAGTTCTTC
CASTSGTSSYNEQFF
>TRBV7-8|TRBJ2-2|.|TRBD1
TGTGCCAGCAGCACGCCCGGGACAGGGGGTTATTTGAGAACCGGGGAGCTGTTTTTT
CASSTPGTGGYLRTGELFF
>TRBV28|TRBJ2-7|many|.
TGTGCCAGCAGTTCCCCCCCTAACGAGCAGTACTTC
CASSSPPNEQYF
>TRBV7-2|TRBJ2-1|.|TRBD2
TGTGCCAGCAGCTCAGCTAGCGGGAGGGCCTACAATGAGCAGTTCTTC
CASSSASGRAYNEQFF
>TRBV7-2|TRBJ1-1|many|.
TGTGCCAGCAGCTTAAAGGTAGAGGCTGAAGCTTTCTTT
CASSLKVEAEAFF
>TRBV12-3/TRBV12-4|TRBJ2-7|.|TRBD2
TGTGCCAGCAGTCAAAGACTAGCGGGAGAGTCCTACGAGCAGTACTTC
CASSQRLAGESYEQYF
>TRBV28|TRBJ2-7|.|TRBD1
TGTGCCAGCAGAACCCGGACAGGTTCGAGCTCCTACGAGCAGTACTTC
CASRTRTGSSSYEQYF
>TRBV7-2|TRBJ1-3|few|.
TGTGCCAGCAGCTTAGGGGCTGGGTTTTCTGGAAACACCATATATTTT
CASSLGAGFSGNTIYF
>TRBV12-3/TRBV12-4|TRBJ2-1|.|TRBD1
TGTGCCAGCAGCCAGACAGGGGGCGGGAGTGAGCAGTTCTTC
CASSQTGGGSEQFF
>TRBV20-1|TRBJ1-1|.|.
TGCAGTGCTAGAGACCGAAAGGGGGACACTGAAGCTTTCTTT
CSARDRKGDTEAFF
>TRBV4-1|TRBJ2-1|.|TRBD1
TGCGCCAGCAGCCAACCCCGGACAGGTAGTCGGGAGCAGTTCTTC
CASSQPRTGSREQFF
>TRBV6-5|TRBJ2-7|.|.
TGTGCCAGCGGCCGAGGTCCCTCTCCGTCCGAGCAGTACTTC
CASGRGPSPSEQYF
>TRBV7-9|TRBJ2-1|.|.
TGTGCCAGCAGCGGAAGTCCGGGGGTGGTCAATGAGCAGTTCTTC
CASSGSPGVVNEQFF
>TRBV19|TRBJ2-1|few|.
TGTGCCAGTAGCATCAGACTAGGCGATGAGCAGTTCTTC
CASSIRLGDEQFF
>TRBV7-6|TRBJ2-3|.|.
TGTGCCAGCAGCTTATTTGTAGGCGGAGATACGCAGTATTTT
CASSLFVGGDTQYF
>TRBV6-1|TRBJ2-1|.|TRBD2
TGTGCCAGCGACGTCGGGACTAGCGACGAGCAGTTCTTC
CASDVGTSDEQFF
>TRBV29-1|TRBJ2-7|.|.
TGCAGCGTTGGTTGGGGGCTCTACGAGCAGTACTTC
CSVGWGLYEQYF
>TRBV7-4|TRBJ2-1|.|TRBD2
TGTGCCAGCATCCGAGCGGGAGGGCCGTACAATGAGCAGTTCTTC
CASIRAGGPYNEQFF
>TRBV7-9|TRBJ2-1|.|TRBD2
TGTGCCAGCAGCTTTAGCGGGGGTAGCTCCTACAATGGGCAGTTCTTC
CASSFSGGSSYNGQFF
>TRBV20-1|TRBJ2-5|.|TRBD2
TGCAGTGCCCCACTAGCGGGGGGGAGGGAGACCCAGTACTTC
CSAPLAGGRETQYF
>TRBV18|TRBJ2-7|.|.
TGTGCCAGCTCACCGGATGGGGCAGGACGCGAGCAGTACTTC
CASSPDGAGREQYF
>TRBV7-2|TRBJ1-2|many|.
TGTGCCAGCAGCCCCCGGACAGATTACTATGGCTACACCTTC
CASSPRTDYYGYTF
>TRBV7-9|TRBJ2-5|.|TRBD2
TGTGCCAGCAGCTTAGTCTCGTGGCTAGCGGATACGTACCAAGAGACCCAGTACTTC
CASSLVSWLADTYQETQYF
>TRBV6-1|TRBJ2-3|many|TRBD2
TGTGCCAGCAGGGGCCTAGCGGGAATAAGCACAGATACGCAGTATTTT
CASRGLAGISTDTQYF
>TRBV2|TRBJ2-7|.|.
TGTGCCAGCAGTGAGCAGACGGGCTACGAGCAGTACTTC
CASSEQTGYEQYF
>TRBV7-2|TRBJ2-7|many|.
TGTGCCAGCAGCCAACCTGGACGGGGAGGCGAGCAGTACTTC
CASSQPGRGGEQYF
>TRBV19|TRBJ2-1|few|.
TGTGCCAGTAGTATAGCGTTGGGCAGGGTAGGATCGGGGGAGCAGTTCTTC
CASSIALGRVGSGEQFF
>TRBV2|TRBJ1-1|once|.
TGTGCCAGCCTGTTAGACAGAAACACTGAAGCTTTCTTT
CASLLDRNTEAFF
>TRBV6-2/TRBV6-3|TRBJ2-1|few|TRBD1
TGTGCCAGCAGTAAATTGGGGACAGCAATCGGCCATGAGCAGTTCTTC
CASSKLGTAIGHEQFF
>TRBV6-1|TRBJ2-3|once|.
TGTGCCAGCAGTGTACGCGGGGATGGGACAGATACGCAGTATTTT
CASSVRGDGTDTQYF
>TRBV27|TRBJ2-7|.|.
TGTGCCAGCAGTTATTCTTCGAGCTCCTACGAGCAGTACTTC
CASSYSSSSYEQYF
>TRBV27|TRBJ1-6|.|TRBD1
TGTGCCACGGCGGTACAGGGGGCCAATAATTCACCCCTCCACTTT
CATAVQGANNSPLHF
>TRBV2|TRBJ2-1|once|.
TGTGCCAGCAGCGTAGAAACGGGCAATGAGCAGTTCTTC
CASSVETGNEQFF
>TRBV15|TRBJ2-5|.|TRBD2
TGTGCCACCAGCCCGAGACCGGGACTAGAAGTTGAGACCCAGTACTTC
CATSPRPGLEVETQYF
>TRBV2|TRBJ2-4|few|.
TGTGCCAGCAGTGTCCAGGCGGAAGACATTCAGTACTTC
CASSVQAEDIQYF
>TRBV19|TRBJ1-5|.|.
TGTGCCAGTAGTATTCTTGGGGGAGGTCAGCCCCAGCATTTT
CASSILGGGQPQHF
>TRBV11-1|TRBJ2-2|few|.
TGTGCCAGCAGCAGCCGGGACCTCCCGGCGGGGGGGGAGCTGTTTTTT
CASSSRDLPAGGELFF
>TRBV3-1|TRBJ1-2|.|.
TGTGCCAGCAGCCCCAACGGATTCTATGGCTACACCTTC
CASSPNGFYGYTF
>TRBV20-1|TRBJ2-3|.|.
TGCAGTGCTAGAGACCCATACCGGGGGGCCGGAGATACGCAGTATTTT
CSARDPYRGAGDTQYF
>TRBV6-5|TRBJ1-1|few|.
TGTGCCAGCAGTTACTTGATGAACACTGAAGCTTTCTTT
CASSYLMNTEAFF
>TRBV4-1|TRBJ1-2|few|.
TGCGCCAGCAGCCAAGGTTTAGGGAACGGCTACACCTTC
CASSQGLGNGYTF
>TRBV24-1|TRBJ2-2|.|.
TGTGCCACCAGTGATTTGTACACCGGGGAGCTGTTTTTT
CATSDLYTGELFF
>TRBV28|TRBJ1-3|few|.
TGTGCCAGCAGATTTCAATCTGGAAACACCATATATTTT
CASRFQSGNTIYF
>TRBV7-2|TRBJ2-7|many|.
TGTGCCAGCAGCCATCCGTGGACAGACCCTTACGAGCAGTACTTC
CASSHPWTDPYEQYF
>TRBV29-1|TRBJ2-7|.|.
TGCAGCGTTGATGGAGGGTACGAGCAGTACTTC
CSVDGGYEQYF
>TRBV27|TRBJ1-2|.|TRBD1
TGTGCCAGCAGTTTATCCGGGACAGGGGAATATGGCTACACCTTC
CASSLSGTGEYGYTF